This entry concerns a single TCR beta chain. The data derive from a study of CD8 T cells in Susac syndrome. The RNA, about 0.5 to 1 ug, was put through reverse transcription using random hexamers. The method of amplification for TCR beta CDR3 was immunoSEQ multiplex PCR, covering 54 Vbeta and 13 Jbeta. From the immunoSEQ multiplex PCR reads, TCRdb called clonotypes with MiXCR, one entry per CDR3 protein. The table shows some 400,000 distinct CDR3 sequences, with roughly 85% occurring only once. The CDR3 is 13 residues long. Germline-derived CDR1 and CDR2 are SEHNR and FQNEAQ (reference sequence). V lost 6 bases, J lost 7 bases, and 12 bases lay in between. Negative isolation was used for CD8+ and CD4+ T cells and FACS enrichment for TEMRA cells.

J is TRBJ1-4 and V is TRBV7-9, with unresolved D. The sequencing input was CD8+ T cells from PBMCs. The source of this sequence is a human donor with multiple sclerosis. The DNA for the CDR3 is TGTGCCAGCAGATCAGAGGAACTTGAAAAACTGTTTTTT. Its protein is CASRSEELEKLFF.